Listed below are T cell receptor beta chains from one sample, sequenced in a study of T cell responses to AZD1222 COVID-19 vaccine. Data came from immunoSEQ multiplex PCR; TCRdb stores just in-frame clones and leaves some out. The sample includes 150,000 to 200,000 clones, roughly nine tenths of them seen just once. The material sequenced was peripheral blood, taken 28 days after the second AZD1222 dose. These receptors were taken from an adult who received the AZD1222 COVID-19 vaccine. The CDR3 runs from the conserved cysteine through the conserved F or W. The D gene is left open where the match is weak. A row's size may be missing; if present it is once, few, many or a size class.

TGTGCCAGCAGCACCAGCCCAAACTGGGACGGTCACACCGGGGAGCTGTTTTTT	CASSTSPNWDGHTGELFF	NA	TRBJ2-2	TRBV21-1	NA
TGTGCCAGTCAGGGTTTTCTGGGACAGCCCCAGCATTTT	CASQGFLGQPQHF	NA	TRBJ1-5	TRBV19	NA
TGTGCCAGCAGTTATGGTGGGAACACTGAAGCTTTCTTT	CASSYGGNTEAFF	once	TRBJ1-1	TRBV6-5	NA
TGTGCCAGCAGCCCCGGTCTTGTGCAGACCCAGTACTTC	CASSPGLVQTQYF	NA	TRBJ2-5	TRBV7-3	NA
TGTGCCAGCCAGGGACTAGCGGGAGGAAATGAGCAGTTCTTC	CASQGLAGGNEQFF	NA	TRBJ2-1	TRBV2	TRBD2
TGTGCCAGCGGGACTTACACAGGAGGCATCGGCTATGGCTACACCTTC	CASGTYTGGIGYGYTF	NA	TRBJ1-2	TRBV27	NA
TGTGCCAGCAGCTTAGGAGATAGGACCCAAGAGACCCAGTACTTC	CASSLGDRTQETQYF	NA	TRBJ2-5	TRBV13	NA
TGTGCCAGCAGCTTGACGGGGGGTGGCGACACCGGGGAGCTGTTTTTT	CASSLTGGGDTGELFF	NA	TRBJ2-2	TRBV5-6	TRBD2
TGTGCTAGTGGTTTACCCCCCGCCCGACTAGCGGGGGACCATTCGTACAATGAGCAGTTCTTC	CASGLPPARLAGDHSYNEQFF	NA	TRBJ2-1	TRBV12-5	TRBD2
TGTGCCAGCAGCGGACAGGGACGGGAGACCCAGTACTTC	CASSGQGRETQYF	NA	TRBJ2-5	TRBV11-2	TRBD1
TGTGCCAGTAGTAGCCGCGGGAGGCGGGGACCCACAGATACGCAGTATTTT	CASSSRGRRGPTDTQYF	NA	TRBJ2-3	TRBV19	TRBD2
TGTGCCAGCAGGGACACAGGGAAGCCCCTCCACTTT	CASRDTGKPLHF	NA	TRBJ1-6	TRBV25-1	NA
TGTGCCAGTAGCGACCTAGCGGGAGGGCCCTACGAGCAGTACTTC	CASSDLAGGPYEQYF	NA	TRBJ2-7	TRBV19	TRBD2
TGTGCCAGCAGCCAAGCCGGACAGGCAAGCTATGGCTACACCTTC	CASSQAGQASYGYTF	NA	TRBJ1-2	TRBV3-1/TRBV3-2	TRBD1
TGTGCCAGTAGTATCAGGGGGAGCGGTGACGAGCAGTACTTC	CASSIRGSGDEQYF	NA	TRBJ2-7	TRBV19	TRBD1
TGTGCCAGCAGTTTTGGTGGGAAGGAGACCCAGTACTTC	CASSFGGKETQYF	NA	TRBJ2-5	TRBV12-3/TRBV12-4	NA
TGTGCCAGCAGCTTACTAAAACCCCCCGACAGGGGGAGCACCACAGATACGCAGTATTTT	CASSLLKPPDRGSTTDTQYF	once	TRBJ2-3	TRBV11-3	TRBD1
TGCGCCAGCAGCCACGACAGGGAGAACTATGGCTACACCTTC	CASSHDRENYGYTF	once	TRBJ1-2	TRBV4-3	TRBD1
TGTGCCAGCAGCTTGCGTGCAGGCACTCACTCTGGAAACACCATATATTTT	CASSLRAGTHSGNTIYF	NA	TRBJ1-3	TRBV7-6	NA
TGCAGTGCTAGTCTGGAGACAGGGGTTCACGAGCAGTACTTC	CSASLETGVHEQYF	NA	TRBJ2-7	TRBV20-1	TRBD1
TGTGCCAGCAGCCAGGTTGGGGGACGCCTAGCACCCCTCCACTTT	CASSQVGGRLAPLHF	NA	TRBJ1-6	TRBV7-2	NA
TGTGCCACCGAACAAGGGGCGCCTCCTAACTATGGCTACACCTTC	CATEQGAPPNYGYTF	NA	TRBJ1-2	TRBV15	NA
TGTGCCAGCAGTGAGGCGGGCATTGGGGCCAACGTCCTGACTTTC	CASSEAGIGANVLTF	NA	TRBJ2-6	TRBV2	NA
TGTGCCAGCAGTCCACTCACTAGCGGGCGGACACAAGAGACCCAGTACTTC	CASSPLTSGRTQETQYF	NA	TRBJ2-5	TRBV27	TRBD2
TGTGCCAGTAGTAGGGACCCAGCTAACTATGGCTACACCTTC	CASSRDPANYGYTF	NA	TRBJ1-2	TRBV19	NA
TGTGCCAGCAGCGCCCCTGGACTAGCGGGAGCGGAAGTCCGAGAGACCCAGTACTTC	CASSAPGLAGAEVRETQYF	once	TRBJ2-5	TRBV9	TRBD2